A selection of T cell receptor beta chains follows, all from one sample in a study of blood T cell repertoires in COVID-19. Generated by immunoSEQ multiplex PCR, the TCRdb table keeps only in-frame clones and is missing some. The sample includes roughly 250,000 clones, around four fifths of them seen just once. Sequencing was carried out using peripheral blood. Receptors originate from a man aged 35 to 55 with active or convalescent COVID-19. The CDR3 runs from the conserved cysteine through the conserved F or W. The order of the fields is V gene, clone size, J gene, D gene, CDR3 DNA, CDR3 protein. The D gene is left open where the match is weak. The size of a clone is reported for some rows only, either as once, few or many, or as a class for expanded clones.

V gene: TRBV19
clone size: -
J gene: TRBJ2-7
D gene: -
CDR3 DNA: TGTGCCACCTCTGACAGGCTCAGGTACGAGCAGTACTTC
CDR3 protein: CATSDRLRYEQYF

V gene: TRBV2
clone size: -
J gene: TRBJ1-5
D gene: -
CDR3 DNA: TGTGCCAGCAGCGGCGGCCTAAACAATCAGCCCCAGCATTTT
CDR3 protein: CASSGGLNNQPQHF

V gene: TRBV5-1
clone size: -
J gene: TRBJ1-1
D gene: -
CDR3 DNA: TGCGCCAGCAGCTTGGAACAGGGCGGCTACACTGAAGCTTTCTTT
CDR3 protein: CASSLEQGGYTEAFF

V gene: TRBV6-1
clone size: -
J gene: TRBJ1-2
D gene: -
CDR3 DNA: TGTGCCAGCAGTGACGGGACATCTGGCTACACCTTC
CDR3 protein: CASSDGTSGYTF

V gene: TRBV30
clone size: once
J gene: TRBJ2-2
D gene: TRBD2
CDR3 DNA: TGTGCCTGGAGTGTACGAAGGACTAGCGTCATCGGGGAGCTGTTTTTT
CDR3 protein: CAWSVRRTSVIGELFF

V gene: TRBV25-1
clone size: -
J gene: TRBJ1-4
D gene: TRBD1
CDR3 DNA: TGTGCCAGCAGTGAGGGACAGCCGGGGGAAAAACTGTTTTTT
CDR3 protein: CASSEGQPGEKLFF

V gene: TRBV18
clone size: -
J gene: TRBJ1-5
D gene: -
CDR3 DNA: TGTGCCAGCTCCCCAACCAAACAGGGTTATAGCAATCAGCCCCAGCATTTT
CDR3 protein: CASSPTKQGYSNQPQHF

V gene: TRBV7-6
clone size: -
J gene: TRBJ1-4
D gene: -
CDR3 DNA: TGTGCCAGCAGCCAAACCCCCGGGGGTGGCGAAAAACTGTTTTTT
CDR3 protein: CASSQTPGGGEKLFF

V gene: TRBV29-1
clone size: -
J gene: TRBJ2-2
D gene: TRBD1
CDR3 DNA: TGCAGCGTTAAACCGGGACAGGGGTGGTCCGGGGAGCTGTTTTTT
CDR3 protein: CSVKPGQGWSGELFF

V gene: TRBV5-1
clone size: -
J gene: TRBJ1-1
D gene: -
CDR3 DNA: TGCGCCAGCAGCCAGCAGGGGCGAAATGAAGCTTTCTTT
CDR3 protein: CASSQQGRNEAFF

V gene: TRBV5-1
clone size: -
J gene: TRBJ1-4
D gene: TRBD1
CDR3 DNA: TGCGCCAGCAGCCGACAGGGGGCAGGTGAAAAACTGTTTTTT
CDR3 protein: CASSRQGAGEKLFF

V gene: TRBV6-5
clone size: -
J gene: TRBJ1-4
D gene: -
CDR3 DNA: TGTGCCAGCAGTTTCATCAGGGGATTCGCTAATGAAAAACTGTTTTTT
CDR3 protein: CASSFIRGFANEKLFF

V gene: TRBV4-1
clone size: -
J gene: TRBJ2-1
D gene: -
CDR3 DNA: TGCGCCAGCGGTAATAGCGTGTACAATGAGCAGTTCTTC
CDR3 protein: CASGNSVYNEQFF

V gene: TRBV5-7
clone size: -
J gene: TRBJ1-6
D gene: TRBD1
CDR3 DNA: TGTGCCAGCAGCTTGGACAGGGGGAATTCACCCCTCCACTTT
CDR3 protein: CASSLDRGNSPLHF